This T cell receptor (beta chain) was profiled in a study of T cell changes during pregnancy in multiple sclerosis. Germline V CDR1 and CDR2: MNHEY, SMNVEV (reference sequence). V gave up 4 bases and J gave up 0 bases, with 12 bases separating them. This CDR3 region has 15 residues. Profiled with immunoSEQ multiplex PCR; TCRdb holds only in-frame clones, not every one. The table shows tens of thousands of clones, with roughly 93% occurring only once. This chain joins TRBV27 and TRBJ1-1; D is uncertain. The receptor's source is a female donor with multiple sclerosis, enrolled in a pregnancy study. The source was CD8+ T cells from peripheral blood mononuclear cells, collected in the second trimester of pregnancy. This CDR3 reads CASSSPRSLNTEAFF. The CDR3 nucleotides are TGTGCCAGCAGTTCTCCGAGGAGTTTGAACACTGAAGCTTTCTTT.